One and the same sample provided the 30 T cell receptor beta chains below, sequenced in a study of OX40 agonist ivuxolimab in advanced cancers. The library was produced with the immunoSEQ multiplex PCR assay. TCRdb holds this immuneACCESS table with in-frame rearrangements only. Some clones are missing; in checked studies, unresolved V genes explain under half, and the rest has no known cause. In all, the sample holds tens of thousands of clones, and around 88% of those were seen once. The ten most abundant clones make up 25% to 30% of the sample. This sample comprised CD4+ or CD8+ T cells sorted from blood, obtained in a trial of the OX40 agonist ivuxolimab. The receptors originated from an adult with an advanced solid tumor such as melanoma, head and neck, liver or kidney cancer.

The chain uses TRBV7-8 and TRBJ2-3, with D unresolved. This CDR3 contains 12 residues. Germline V gives CDR1 SGHVS, CDR2 FQNEAQ. V lost 1 base and J lost 5, with 4 bases in between. The CDR3 nucleotides read TGTGCCAGCAGCTTAGAGGGAGATACGCAGTATTTT. Its protein is CASSLEGDTQYF.

The chain combines TRBV13 with TRBJ2-2; tentative D call: TRBD1 (6 bases). The V gene lost 4 bases and the J gene lost 0 bases, with 9 bases spanning the gap. Germline V gene sequence: CDR1 PRHDT, CDR2 FYEKMQ (reference sequence). The CDR3 extends over 15 amino acids. The CDR3 nucleotides are TGTGCCAGCAGCTCCCGGGACACGAACACCGGGGAGCTGTTTTTT. It yields the protein CASSSRDTNTGELFF. The variable domain in full, with the rest retrieved from reference TRBV13 and TRBJ2-2, is AAGVIQSPRHLIKEKRETATLKCYPIPRHDTVYWYQQGPGQDPQFLISFYEKMQSDKGSIPDRFSAQQFSDYHSELNMSSLELGDSALYFCASSSRDTNTGELFFGEGSRLTVL.

The table lists this clone with many counts. The chain combines TRBV6-1 with TRBJ2-7; D possibly corresponds to TRBD2 (5 bases). CDR3 length equals 13 residues. Germline loops: CDR1 MNHNS, CDR2 SASEGT. Trimming removed 10 bases at V and 5 bases at J, with 18 bases between. CDR3 loop: CATRTLSGDEQYF. The CDR3 coding sequence is TGTGCCACCAGGACTCTCTCAGGCGACGAGCAGTACTTC.

This sequence joins TRBV28 and TRBJ1-2; maybe TRBD1 (6 bases). V lost 4 bases to trimming and J lost 5 bases, with 20 bases between them. Germline V gene data show CDR1 as MDHEN and CDR2 as SYDVKM. This CDR3 has 16 residues. The CDR3 DNA follows: TGTGCCAGCAGTTCAGGAAGGTGGGGGCAAGGGTATGGCTACACCTTC. This sequence encodes CASSSGRWGQGYGYTF.

The genes are TRBV11-2 and TRBJ1-2; weak D call: TRBD1 (5 bases). CDR1 is SGHAT, CDR2 FQNNGV, per germline. This CDR3 region has 15 residues. V was shortened by 1 base and J by 3 bases, with 12 bases between the two germline ends. CDR3: CASSLVVGDHYGYTF. The CDR3, as DNA: TGTGCCAGCAGCTTAGTTGTCGGGGACCACTATGGCTACACCTTC.

This chain links TRBV6-5 with TRBJ1-2; 7 bases are shared with TRBD1. With V trimmed by 7 bases and J by 5 bases, 10 bases remained unmatched. CDR1 is MNHEY and CDR2 is SVGAGI in the germline V gene. This CDR3 contains 14 residues. Written as DNA, the CDR3 is TGTGCCAGCACCGTCCGACAGGGAGGATATGGCTACACCTTC. This encodes CASTVRQGGYGYTF.

The rearrangement links TRBV12-5 to TRBJ2-3; 12 nucleotides line up with TRBD2. Per germline, CDR1 LGHNT and CDR2 FRNRAP. This CDR3 region has 16 residues. V lost 1 base and J lost 3; bases outside the gene matches: 2. In nucleotides, the CDR3 is TGTGCTAGTGGTTTGGGACTAGCGGGGGAAACAGATACGCAGTATTTT. Encoded protein: CASGLGLAGETDTQYF.

The J gene is TRBJ2-7, the V gene TRBV28; D not resolved. V lost 4 bases and J lost 2, with 9 bases in between. The germline V gene has CDR1 MDHEN and CDR2 SYDVKM. The CDR3 is 13 amino acids. CDR3 residues: CASSSPGAYEQYF. CDR3 in DNA: TGTGCCAGCAGTTCCCCTGGGGCCTACGAGCAGTACTTC. Combining the CDR3 with reference TRBV28 and TRBJ2-7 gives the whole variable domain DVKVTQSSRYLVKRTGEKVFLECVQDMDHENMFWYRQDPGLGLRLIYFSYDVKMKEKGDIPEGYSVSREKKERFSLILESASTNQTSMYLCASSSPGAYEQYFGPGTRLTVT.

The V gene is TRBV13, the J gene TRBJ2-7; D is tentatively TRBD1 or TRBD2 (6 bases each). Germline loops: CDR1 PRHDT, CDR2 FYEKMQ (reference sequence). The CDR3 spans 16 residues. Trimming removed 4 bases from V and 4 bases from J, with 20 bases in between. In DNA, the CDR3 is TGTGCCAGCAGCTCCACTAGCCTCGGGACATCTTACGAGCAGTACTTC. This encodes CASSSTSLGTSYEQYF.

As to this clone: This sample includes further DNA sequences coding for the same CDR3. This rearrangement joins TRBV14 to TRBJ2-7, with 7 bases identical to TRBD1. This CDR3 has 14 residues. V lost 1 base to trimming and J lost 2 bases; unmatched junction nucleotides: 2. CDR1 SGHDN and CDR2 FVKESK come from the germline V gene. CDR3 amino acids: CASSQGQGAYEQYF. CDR3 DNA sequence: TGTGCCAGCAGCCAAGGGCAGGGGGCCTACGAGCAGTACTTC. Variable domain in full (rest from reference TRBV14 and TRBJ2-7): EAGVTQFPSHSVIEKGQTVTLRCDPISGHDNLYWYRRVMGKEIKFLLHFVKESKQDESGMPNNRFLAERTGGTYSTLKVQPAELEDSGVYFCASSQGQGAYEQYFGPGTRLTVT.

This clone has more than one count but fewer than ten. The V call is TRBV7-8, the J call TRBJ2-3; the match to TRBD2 covers 9 bases. Germline V CDR1 and CDR2: SGHVS, FQNEAQ. J lost 2 bases, V lost 1 base, and 1 base had no gene match. The CDR3 totals 15 residues. The CDR3 loop reads CASSLERGATDTQYF. The CDR3 bases are TGTGCCAGCAGCTTAGAGCGGGGGGCCACAGATACGCAGTATTTT.

This clone is categorized as large. Here the CDR3 DNA reads TGTGCCAGCAGTAACCCTGAGGAGCAGTACTTC. It encodes CASSNPEEQYF. The rearrangement uses TRBV6-6 and TRBJ2-7; D call uncertain. Germline V CDR1 and CDR2: MNHNY, SVGAGI (reference sequence). This CDR3 is built from 11 residues. Deletions cut 5 bases from V and 7 bases from J, with 9 bases between.

V gene TRBV27 combines with J gene TRBJ2-3; D ambiguous. The V end lost 8 bases, the J end lost 2 bases, and 17 bases lay between the germline ends. The V gene's germline CDR1 is MNHEY and CDR2 SMNVEV (reference sequence). The CDR3 loop spans 15 amino acids. CDR3 sequence (DNA): TGTGCCAGCCGATTGGTGCGCAGACTCACAGATACGCAGTATTTT. This sequence encodes CASRLVRRLTDTQYF.

The chain has TRBV5-1 and TRBJ1-5; no clear D. V lost 0 bases to trimming and J lost 0 bases, with 10 bases between them. This CDR3 is 16 amino acids long. Germline assignment: CDR1 SGHRS and CDR2 YFSETQ. The CDR3 loop reads CASSLGTTGSNQPQHF. The CDR3 DNA reads TGCGCCAGCAGCTTGGGAACAACCGGTAGCAATCAGCCCCAGCATTTT.

The chain combines TRBV6-6 with TRBJ2-1; 7 nucleotides line up with TRBD2. This CDR3 is built from 15 residues. Germline CDR1 is MNHNY and CDR2 is SVGAGI (reference sequence). With V trimmed by 6 bases and J by 6 bases, 11 bases remained unmatched. This CDR3 reads CASSRAGSSSNEQFF. DNA of the CDR3: TGTGCCAGCAGCCGAGCGGGGAGCAGTAGCAATGAGCAGTTCTTC.

The chain combines TRBV2 with TRBJ2-7; tentatively, D is TRBD1 (5 bases). CDR1 is SNHLY, CDR2 FYNNEI, per germline. V was pared by 6 bases and J by 3 bases, with 6 bases between. This CDR3 contains 11 residues. In nucleotides, the CDR3 is TGTGCCAGCAGCGACAGCTACGAGCAGTACTTC. Its protein is CASSDSYEQYF.

Comments on this clone: The same CDR3 also results from other DNA sequences found in this sample. The chain recombines TRBV30 with TRBJ1-3; D gene uncertain. The CDR3 extends over 12 amino acids. The germline V gene has CDR1 GTSNPN and CDR2 SVGIG (reference sequence). The germline V and J ends were trimmed by 4 bases and 2 bases, with 6 bases remaining between them. The chain's CDR3 is CAWKGTGNTIYF. In DNA form, the CDR3 reads TGTGCCTGGAAAGGAACTGGAAACACCATATATTTT.

The chain links TRBV6-5 to TRBJ2-7; D ambiguous. The CDR3 is 14 residues long. V was pared by 8 bases and J by 2 bases, with 16 bases between. CDR1 and CDR2 from the germline V gene are MNHEY and SVGAGI. CDR3 DNA: TGTGCCAGCCGACCCCAGACAACCACCTACGAGCAGTACTTC. Its protein product is CASRPQTTTYEQYF.

The V and J genes are TRBV13 and TRBJ2-7; D is ambiguous. V was cut by 4 bases and J by 6 bases, with 7 bases left in between. Germline V CDR1 and CDR2: PRHDT, FYEKMQ (reference sequence). The CDR3 totals 11 residues. This CDR3 reads CASSSLVEQYF. DNA for the CDR3: TGTGCCAGCAGCTCTCTGGTCGAGCAGTACTTC. The whole variable domain, filled in from reference TRBV13 and TRBJ2-7, reads AAGVIQSPRHLIKEKRETATLKCYPIPRHDTVYWYQQGPGQDPQFLISFYEKMQSDKGSIPDRFSAQQFSDYHSELNMSSLELGDSALYFCASSSLVEQYFGPGTRLTVT.

The gene calls are TRBV6-1 and TRBJ2-1; TRBD2 might be the D (5 bases). The CDR3 extends over 15 amino acids. Germline V gene lookup returns CDR1 MNHNS and CDR2 SASEGT. V lost 2 bases to trimming and J lost 4 bases, with 12 bases between them. The CDR3: CASSELDPGYNEQFF. The DNA for the CDR3 is TGTGCCAGCAGTGAACTGGACCCGGGGTACAATGAGCAGTTCTTC.

About this clone itself: This CDR3 is also generated by other DNA sequences in the sample. This sequence joins TRBV27 and TRBJ1-1; D unresolved. V was cut by 2 bases and J by 3 bases, with 4 bases left in between. CDR3 size: 12 residues. Germline CDR1 reads MNHEY; CDR2 reads SMNVEV (reference sequence). CDR3 region: CASSLGDTEAFF. CDR3 nucleotides: TGTGCCAGCAGTTTAGGAGACACTGAAGCTTTCTTT.

The rearrangement links TRBV19 to TRBJ2-7; 7 bases map to TRBD1. The V and J ends lost 8 bases and 3 bases, in that order; junction bases with no gene match: 7. CDR3 size: 13 residues. Germline V CDR1 and CDR2: LNHDA, SQIVND (reference sequence). CDR3 DNA sequence: TGTGCCAGTGGACAGAACAGGGGCTACGAGCAGTACTTC. Translation: CASGQNRGYEQYF.

The chain recombines TRBV27 with TRBJ1-1; 9 bases map to TRBD1. Unmatched junction bases numbered 11, after V lost 4 bases and J lost 2 bases. CDR1 is MNHEY, CDR2 SMNVEV, per germline (reference sequence). The CDR3 has 17 residues. The CDR3, as DNA: TGTGCCAGCAGTTCAATCGACAGGGGGGTCGGTAACACTGAAGCTTTCTTT. This gives the protein CASSSIDRGVGNTEAFF.

The chain combines TRBV5-5 with TRBJ1-5; the match to TRBD1 covers 10 bases. Trimming cost V 4 bases and J 1 base; bases outside gene matches: 2. There are 15 residues in the CDR3. Germline CDR1 and CDR2: SGHKS and YYEKEE (reference sequence). The CDR3 region has the DNA TGTGCCAGCAGCCTGGGACAGGGGAGCAATCAGCCCCAGCATTTT. Its protein is CASSLGQGSNQPQHF.

This clone occurred a few times. The V and J genes are TRBV30 and TRBJ1-1; D is ambiguous. The V end lost 0 bases, the J end lost 4 bases, and 9 bases lay between the germline ends. Germline CDR1 and CDR2: GTSNPN and SVGIG (reference sequence). The CDR3 covers 13 residues. CDR3 region: CAWSVVEATEAFF. Written as DNA, the CDR3 is TGTGCCTGGAGTGTAGTGGAGGCCACTGAAGCTTTCTTT.

The rearrangement links TRBV27 to TRBJ2-3, with D possibly matching TRBD2 (5 bases). Germline loops: CDR1 MNHEY, CDR2 SMNVEV (reference sequence). Trimming left V 2 bases short and J 4 bases short, with 13 bases between. The CDR3 length is 15 residues. The CDR3 is CASSLTVSRADTQYF. Here the CDR3 DNA reads TGTGCCAGCAGTTTAACAGTGTCGAGGGCAGATACGCAGTATTTT.

V gene TRBV5-4 combines with J gene TRBJ2-2; the D gene is possibly TRBD2 (7 bases). Germline CDR1 is SGHNT and CDR2 is YYREEE (reference sequence). This CDR3 region has 15 residues. Trimming left V 7 bases short and J 0 bases short, with 13 bases between. CDR3 sequence: CASVSGGPNTGELFF. In DNA, the CDR3 is TGTGCCAGCGTTTCGGGGGGCCCGAACACCGGGGAGCTGTTTTTT.

The CDR3 is CASSDYISNYGYTF. DNA for the CDR3: TGTGCCAGCAGTGACTACATCAGTAACTATGGCTACACCTTC. The gene calls are TRBV6-1 and TRBJ1-2; D uncertain. Trimming removed 3 bases from V and 1 base from J, with 9 bases in between. CDR3 length: 14 residues. Germline loops: CDR1 MNHNS, CDR2 SASEGT.

The chain recombines TRBV6-5 with TRBJ2-5, with 11 bases fitting TRBD2. Germline CDR1 is MNHEY and CDR2 is SVGAGI. V trimming: 5 bases; J trimming: 4 bases; junction bases outside the gene matches: 0. There are 13 residues in the CDR3. The chain's CDR3 is CASSLAGGETQYF. CDR3 DNA: TGTGCCAGCAGTCTAGCGGGAGGAGAGACCCAGTACTTC.

The rearrangement uses TRBV19 and TRBJ2-7; D is possibly TRBD1 (6 bases). The ends were cut back, 5 bases at V and 6 bases at J, with 11 bases in the middle. The CDR3 has 12 residues. Germline values: CDR1 LNHDA, CDR2 SQIVND (reference sequence). The CDR3 DNA reads TGTGCCAGTAGTGTCGGGACACCCGAGCAGTACTTC. Its protein product is CASSVGTPEQYF.